The 15 T cell receptor beta chains in this list originate from one sample, sequenced in a study of beta chain features in type 1 diabetes. The whole isolated RNA underwent reverse transcription, so sequencing captured expressed TCRB transcripts. Sequencing used immunoSEQ multiplex PCR; TCRdb keeps in-frame clones, though not all of them. The table records around 300,000 clones, 11% of them present only once. Source material: naive CD4+ T cells from blood. These TCRs come from a woman between 25 and 40 years old in good health.

The table lists this clone with a few counts. This chain connects TRBV13 to TRBJ2-1; 12 nucleotides line up with TRBD1. CDR1 is PRHDT, CDR2 FYEKMQ, per germline (reference sequence). This CDR3 region has 15 residues. J gave up 6 bases and V 5 bases, and 5 bases lay outside the gene matches. The CDR3 here is CASSLGQGAPNEQFF. The CDR3 nucleotides read TGTGCCAGCAGCCTGGGACAGGGGGCGCCCAATGAGCAGTTCTTC.

The chain joins TRBV25-1 to TRBJ1-4, with D possibly being TRBD1 (6 bases). Germline loops: CDR1 MGHDK, CDR2 SYGVNS. Trimming shortened V by 3 bases and J by 4 bases, and 12 bases separated the two germline ends. The CDR3 spans 15 residues. The CDR3 sequence is CASSDWTELNEKLFF. CDR3 nucleotide sequence: TGTGCCAGCAGTGACTGGACAGAACTTAATGAAAAACTGTTTTTT.

This clone was counted a few times. V and J are TRBV28 and TRBJ2-5; D unclear. The J call may not be correct, given that the DNA end is closer to TRBJ2-7. Germline V gives CDR1 MDHEN, CDR2 SYDVKM. CDR3 length: 11 amino acids. The CDR3, as DNA: TGTGCCAGCCGAGGCTCCTACGAGCAGTACTTC. This sequence encodes CASRGSYEQYF.

A few counts support this clone. This chain links TRBV30 with TRBJ2-5; D is unclear. Trimming took 0 bases from V and 5 from J, leaving 7 bases between them. The germline CDR1 and CDR2 sequences are GTSNPN and SVGIG (reference sequence). CDR3 size: 12 residues. CDR3 nucleotide sequence: TGTGCCTGGAGTGTAAATTCTGAGACCCAGTACTTC. It encodes CAWSVNSETQYF.

V usage is TRBV20-1 and J usage is TRBJ2-7; D gene uncertain. The ends were cut back, 3 bases at V and 6 bases at J, with 6 bases in the middle. The CDR3 totals 10 residues. CDR1 and CDR2 from the germline V gene are DFQATT and SNEGSKA (reference sequence). CDR3 amino acids: CSARRVEQYF. DNA for the CDR3: TGCAGTGCTAGGAGAGTCGAGCAGTACTTC.

This clone was seen only a few times. Relative to the germline gene, one junction end is altered; a read error may explain this. The gene calls are TRBV18 and TRBJ2-4; 8 bases are a match to TRBD1. Germline V gene sequence: CDR1 KGHSH, CDR2 LQKENI. The CDR3 spans 12 residues. The CDR3 nucleotides are TGTGCCAGCTCACCGGCCAAGGACAGGGTGGAATTC. It yields the protein CASSPAKDRVEF.

V is TRBV5-1 and J is TRBJ2-1, with 9 bases aligning to TRBD1. The CDR3 sequence is 16 residues long. Germline V lookup: CDR1 SGHRS, CDR2 YFSETQ. Unmatched junction bases numbered 12, after V lost 1 base and J lost 10 bases. The CDR3, as DNA: TGCGCCAGCAGCTTGCTCCGGGACAGGGACGGGGGGGAGCAGTTCTTC. Protein product: CASSLLRDRDGGEQFF. Combining the CDR3 with reference TRBV5-1 and TRBJ2-1 gives the whole variable domain KAGVTQTPRYLIKTRGQQVTLSCSPISGHRSVSWYQQTPGQGLQFLFEYFSETQRNKGNFPGRFSGRQFSNSRSEMNVSTLELGDSALYLCASSLLRDRDGGEQFFGPGTRLTVL.

The table lists this clone with a few counts. V gene TRBV25-1 combines with J gene TRBJ2-5, with a possible D match to TRBD2 (6 bases). There are 11 residues in the CDR3. Trimming took off 11 bases at V and 4 bases at J, with 11 bases between the two ends. The germline gives CDR1 MGHDK, CDR2 SYGVNS. CDR3 nucleotides: TGTGCCGCTAGCGTCGGAGAGACCCAGTACTTC. Amino acids: CAASVGETQYF.

This clone was observed a few times. This chain links TRBV2 with TRBJ2-7, with a weak D call TRBD2 (6 bases). The CDR3 has 16 residues. CDR1 is SNHLY, CDR2 FYNNEI, per germline. Trimming took 6 bases from V and 7 from J, leaving 25 bases between them. Written as DNA, the CDR3 is TGTGCCAGCAGCGCCTCGGCGGGACCTACTGGAAGGGAGCAGTACTTC. Translated: CASSASAGPTGREQYF.

This clone occurred a few times. The chain recombines TRBV9 with TRBJ2-1; D is undetermined. Trimming took 0 bases from V and 5 from J, leaving 9 bases between them. Germline CDR1 is SGDLS and CDR2 is YYNGEE. The CDR3 length is 14 residues. CDR3: CASSVGNLNNEQFF. The CDR3 DNA sequence: TGTGCCAGCAGCGTAGGTAACTTGAACAATGAGCAGTTCTTC.

V gene TRBV11-2 combines with J gene TRBJ2-1; 8 positions agree with TRBD2. V lost 5 bases to trimming and J lost 1 base; unmatched junction nucleotides: 4. The CDR3 is 15 amino acids. Germline-derived CDR1 and CDR2 are SGHAT and FQNNGV. The CDR3 is CASSRLAPSYNEQFF. The CDR3 nucleotides are TGTGCCAGCAGCCGACTAGCGCCTTCCTACAATGAGCAGTTCTTC. The whole variable domain, filled in from reference TRBV11-2 and TRBJ2-1, reads EAGVAQSPRYKIIEKRQSVAFWCNPISGHATLYWYQQILGQGPKLLIQFQNNGVVDDSQLPKDRFSAERLKGVDSTLKIQPAKLEDSAVYLCASSRLAPSYNEQFFGPGTRLTVL.

J is TRBJ1-4 and V is TRBV18; 7 positions agree with TRBD1. From germline, CDR1 is KGHSH and CDR2 LQKENI. V dropped 6 bases and J dropped 0; count of bases not matched to a gene: 7. The CDR3 extends over 16 amino acids. DNA of the CDR3: TGTGCCAGCTCGCGCGTTACAGGGGCAACTAATGAAAAACTGTTTTTT. Encoded protein: CASSRVTGATNEKLFF.

The chain's CDR3 is CASSAVPASGRYTF. Here the CDR3 DNA reads TGTGCCAGTAGTGCCGTACCGGCGAGCGGTCGCTACACCTTC. The genes are TRBV19 and TRBJ1-2; D gene uncertain. CDR1 and CDR2 (germline): LNHDA, SQIVND (reference sequence). The CDR3 totals 14 residues. Trimming removed 5 bases at V and 9 bases at J, with 19 bases between.

The J gene is TRBJ2-7, the V gene TRBV6-5, with a tentative D call TRBD1 (5 bases). The germline gives CDR1 MNHEY, CDR2 SVGAGI. The CDR3 consists of 14 residues. Between the trimmed V and J ends, which lost 2 bases and 3 bases, there was a span of 11 bases. CDR3 nucleotide sequence: TGTGCCAGCAGTTACGGTACAGGAGACTACGAGCAGTACTTC. Residues: CASSYGTGDYEQYF.

The chain carries TRBV30 and TRBJ2-7, with D possibly TRBD1 on 5 matching bases. The ends were cut back, 1 base at V and 6 bases at J, with 7 bases in the middle. Germline loops: CDR1 GTSNPN, CDR2 SVGIG (reference sequence). This CDR3 comprises 11 residues. CDR3 sequence (DNA): TGTGCCTGGAGTGGCAGGGCCGAGCAGTACTTC. Its protein product is CAWSGRAEQYF.